Sequencing of this T cell receptor (beta chain) was carried out in a study of monozygotic twins with inflammatory bowel disease. Findings and caveats of the study: Twins with IBD had fewer clonotypes in common with others than healthy twins, particularly during disease activity.

Of note for this clonotype: As yet, its antigen is unknown.

The CDR3 covers 18 residues. Germline values: CDR1 SGHRS, CDR2 YFSETQ. cDNA for each sample came from eight separate reactions. TCRdb re-called the 5' RACE reads and catalogs CDR3 proteins one per entry, DNA excluded. The sample table includes a few hundred thousand distinct CDR3 sequences. This chain joins TRBV5-1 and TRBJ2-1; with no DNA, the TCRdb D assignment of TRBD2 cannot be verified. The sequence came from a human donor with ulcerative colitis or Crohn's disease, or a healthy co-twin of an affected twin (not recorded which). Sequenced input: blood. The CDR3 loop reads CASSFRVRGLNPYNEQFF. Supplemented by reference TRBV5-1 and TRBJ2-1, the full variable domain reads KAGVTQTPRYLIKTRGQQVTLSCSPISGHRSVSWYQQTPGQGLQFLFEYFSETQRNKGNFPGRFSGRQFSNSRSEMNVSTLELGDSALYLCASSFRVRGLNPYNEQFFGPGTRLTVL.